A single sample gave rise to the 7 T cell receptor beta chains below, sequenced in a study of control samples from healthy donors and cancer patients. The repertoire was sequenced with immunoSEQ multiplex PCR; TCRdb's copy has only in-frame clones and lacks some. The sample holds roughly 150,000 clones, around 90% seen once. The sequencing input was blood. The receptors come from a man aged 30 to 39 in good health.

The V gene is TRBV15, the J gene TRBJ2-3; no reliable D call. The germline V gene encodes CDR1 LNHNV and CDR2 YYDKDF (reference sequence). Trimming stripped 1 base from V and 2 bases from J, with 4 bases between. The CDR3 is 13 amino acids. The CDR3 loop reads CATSRGPTDTQYF. The CDR3 DNA sequence: TGTGCCACCAGCAGAGGGCCCACAGATACGCAGTATTTT.

This clone was detected only once. CDR3 residues: CASSLVSSGSYEQYF. CDR3 nucleotide sequence: TGTGCCAGCAGCTTAGTTTCTAGCGGGAGCTACGAGCAGTACTTC. This chain connects TRBV7-2 to TRBJ2-7; 10 bases align to TRBD2. The CDR3 spans 15 residues. CDR1 and CDR2 (germline): SGHTA, FQGNSA. V trimming: 1 base; J trimming: 3 bases; junction bases outside the gene matches: 3.

The chain joins TRBV13 to TRBJ1-6; D is unclear. This CDR3 comprises 16 residues. Per germline, CDR1 PRHDT and CDR2 FYEKMQ (reference sequence). V dropped 5 bases and J dropped 3 bases, with 14 bases sitting between them. Here the CDR3 DNA reads TGTGCCAGCAGCGAAGGTGGTGGCCTCTATAATTCACCCCTCCACTTT. It yields the protein CASSEGGGLYNSPLHF.

This chain joins TRBV20-1 and TRBJ2-5, with D unclear. Germline V CDR1 and CDR2: DFQATT, SNEGSKA (reference sequence). Trimming pared 7 bases from V and 5 bases from J, leaving 11 bases between. CDR3 size: 11 residues. The CDR3 sequence: CSGRRVETQYF. CDR3 in DNA: TGCAGTGGTCGTAGGGTCGAGACCCAGTACTTC.

This rearrangement joins TRBV4-1 to TRBJ2-5; D may be TRBD2 (6 bases). The CDR3 has 14 amino acids. Looked up from germline, CDR1 is MGHRA and CDR2 is YSYEKL. Deletions cut 0 bases from V and 7 bases from J, with 12 bases between. The CDR3 nucleotides read TGCGCCAGCAGCCAAGATAGACTAGTGGGGACCCAGTACTTC. Translating gives CASSQDRLVGTQYF.

This clone was observed a few times. This chain connects TRBV2 to TRBJ1-1, with 7 bases fitting TRBD1. CDR3 size: 13 residues. Trimming cost V 9 bases and J 0 bases; bases outside gene matches: 4. Germline V gene data show CDR1 as SNHLY and CDR2 as FYNNEI. CDR3 DNA: TGTGCCAGGGCCCAGGGGGTGAACACTGAAGCTTTCTTT. This encodes CARAQGVNTEAFF.

The V call is TRBV7-2, the J call TRBJ2-7, with TRBD2 as a possible D gene (5 bases). V was pared by 2 bases and J by 2 bases, with 22 bases between. Germline-derived CDR1 and CDR2 are SGHTA and FQGNSA. This CDR3 region has 18 residues. CDR3 DNA sequence: TGTGCCAGCAGCTTACTGGCGGGTGTCGGGGTAGGAACCTACGAGCAGTACTTC. Its protein is CASSLLAGVGVGTYEQYF.